The next 25 T cell receptor beta chains were all read from a single sample in a study of blood T cells in healthy people across ages. The authors ran a second PCR of about 6 to 11 cycles using a sample-barcoded 5' primer and a J-beta primer mix. TCRdb redid the calling of the 5' RACE reads with MiXCR, one entry per CDR3 protein. The sample lists roughly 680,000 distinct CDR3 sequences, 40% to 65% occurring once. Sequences were obtained from blood. These receptors all stem from a woman aged 80 or older in good health.

The chain couples TRBV14 to TRBJ1-1, with D possibly matching TRBD1 (5 bases). V was trimmed by 4 bases and J by 5 bases, leaving 17 bases between them. Germline V lookup: CDR1 SGHDN, CDR2 FVKESK. The CDR3 length is 15 residues. CDR3 in DNA: TGTGCCAGCAGCCCCTCCCGAAGGGGAGGAACTGAAGCTTTCTTT. It is translated as CASSPSRRGGTEAFF. The variable domain in full, completed from reference TRBV14 and TRBJ1-1, reads EAGVTQFPSHSVIEKGQTVTLRCDPISGHDNLYWYRRVMGKEIKFLLHFVKESKQDESGMPNNRFLAERTGGTYSTLKVQPAELEDSGVYFCASSPSRRGGTEAFFGQGTRLTVV.

A note on this clonotype: A much larger clone sits a single nucleotide away, making a read error possible. The chain combines TRBV27 with TRBJ2-7, with 8 bases lining up with TRBD2. The V segment lost 7 bases and the J segment 5 bases; nucleotides outside the gene matches: 10. This CDR3 is built from 14 residues. The germline CDR1 and CDR2 sequences are MNHEY and SMNVEV (reference sequence). DNA of the CDR3: TGTGCCAGCAAGCGGGGGCGTACAAGCCACGAGCAGTACTTC. This translates into CASKRGRTSHEQYF.

This clonotype was counted at least ten times. V gene TRBV14 combines with J gene TRBJ1-2; D gene ambiguous. V was shortened by 4 bases and J by 2 bases, with 11 bases between the two germline ends. This CDR3 region has 14 residues. Germline CDR1 and CDR2: SGHDN and FVKESK. The CDR3 DNA reads TGTGCCAGCAGCCTTCTCCAGGCGAACTATGGCTACACCTTC. Encoded protein: CASSLLQANYGYTF. The full variable domain, its missing parts supplied by reference TRBV14 and TRBJ1-2, is EAGVTQFPSHSVIEKGQTVTLRCDPISGHDNLYWYRRVMGKEIKFLLHFVKESKQDESGMPNNRFLAERTGGTYSTLKVQPAELEDSGVYFCASSLLQANYGYTFGSGTRLTVV.

The V call is TRBV28, the J call TRBJ2-4; 14 positions agree with TRBD2. The closer fit of TRBJ2-7 to the DNA end suggests the J call may be wrong. This CDR3 is built from 16 residues. CDR1 and CDR2 (germline): MDHEN, SYDVKM. CDR3 protein: CASSIPGLAGVYEQYF. CDR3 bases: TGTGCCAGCAGTATCCCGGGACTAGCGGGAGTTTACGAGCAGTACTTC.

This clonotype was recorded a few times. A much larger clone sits a single nucleotide away, making a read error possible. The chain is built from TRBV9 and TRBJ2-1, with no clear D. The J call may be faulty, since TRBJ2-7 better matches the DNA end. Germline V lookup: CDR1 SGDLS, CDR2 YYNGEE. The CDR3 totals 15 residues. DNA for the CDR3: TGTGCCAGCAGCGATGACGCGTTTACCTTCAATGAGCAGTACTTC. It specifies CASSDDAFTFNEQYF.

V and J are TRBV6-1 and TRBJ2-1, with 7 nucleotides matching TRBD1. The CDR3 spans 15 residues. With V trimmed by 3 bases and J by 3 bases, 5 bases remained unmatched. Germline lookup yields CDR1 MNHNS and CDR2 SASEGT. The CDR3 nucleotides are TGTGCCAGCAGTGATCAGGGGGTCCTCTACAATGAGCAGTTCTTC. Amino acids: CASSDQGVLYNEQFF.

V gene TRBV7-7 combines with J gene TRBJ2-7; D uncertain. The J call may be incorrect, as the DNA end agrees better with TRBJ2-5. This CDR3 comprises 13 residues. Germline V gene lookup returns CDR1 SSHAT and CDR2 FNYEAQ (reference sequence). Here the CDR3 reads CASSLDSAETQYF. CDR3 in DNA: TGTGCCAGCAGCTTAGATTCGGCGGAGACCCAGTACTTC.

This clonotype was counted at least ten times. The chain recombines TRBV5-1 with TRBJ2-1; unclear D gene. This CDR3 region has 16 residues. Trimming took 2 bases from V and 0 from J, leaving 12 bases between them. In germline, CDR1 is SGHRS, CDR2 YFSETQ. CDR3 sequence (DNA): TGCGCCAGCAGCTTAGGCCCCGCTAGCTCCTACAATGAGCAGTTCTTC. Translated, it gives CASSLGPASSYNEQFF.

This clonotype was seen ten or more times. This chain links TRBV27 with TRBJ2-7; 7 bases agree with TRBD1. The germline gives CDR1 MNHEY, CDR2 SMNVEV (reference sequence). This CDR3 comprises 14 residues. V lost 6 bases, J lost 0 bases, and 5 bases stayed unmatched. The CDR3 here is CASRRQGSSYEQYF. The CDR3 nucleotides read TGTGCCAGCAGACGACAGGGCTCCTCCTACGAGCAGTACTTC.

The chain combines TRBV6-5 with TRBJ2-3, with unresolved D. This CDR3 has 15 amino acids. Germline loops: CDR1 MNHEY, CDR2 SVGAGI. V shed 5 bases and J shed 1 base, with 13 bases lying between them. The CDR3 protein is CASSPPSIRTDTQYF. CDR3 nucleotide sequence: TGTGCCAGCAGTCCCCCCTCCATCCGCACAGATACGCAGTATTTT.

This clonotype was observed a single time. This sequence may be a read error, since a much larger clone differs from it by one base. The CDR3 loop reads CASSLGNRYNEQYF. The CDR3 nucleotides are TGTGCCAGCAGCTTAGGAAACAGATACAATGAGCAGTACTTC. The genes are TRBV7-9 and TRBJ2-1; D is uncertain. The DNA end is a closer match to TRBJ2-7, so the J assignment may be wrong. The V gene's germline CDR1 is SEHNR and CDR2 FQNEAQ (reference sequence). The CDR3 is 14 amino acids.

The CDR3 DNA reads as TGTGCCAGCTCATCCGGGACAAGGGTTACGCAGTATTTT. Translation: CASSSGTRVTQYF. The chain recombines TRBV18 with TRBJ2-3, with a tentative D call TRBD1 (6 bases). There are 13 residues in the CDR3. From germline, CDR1 is KGHSH and CDR2 LQKENI. V shed 5 bases and J shed 8 bases, with 14 bases lying between them.

The chain employs TRBV4-2 and TRBJ2-3; 9 nucleotides agree with TRBD2. This CDR3 spans 17 amino acids. J lost 1 base, V lost 2 bases, and 7 bases had no gene match. Germline V gives CDR1 LGHNA, CDR2 YNFKEQ. Here the CDR3 reads CASSQLAGGPGTDTQYF. The CDR3 DNA is TGTGCCAGCAGCCAACTCGCGGGGGGGCCAGGCACAGATACGCAGTATTTT.

A remark on this clonotype: This clone may be a read error of a much larger clone one base away. The chain couples TRBV12-3 or TRBV12-4 to TRBJ2-6; D is unresolved. CDR3 length: 15 amino acids. Here the CDR3 reads CANSRFRAGANVLTF. Here the CDR3 DNA reads TGTGCCAACAGTCGATTTAGGGCTGGGGCCAACGTCCTGACTTTC.

This clonotype was counted many times. The rearrangement uses TRBV6-5 and TRBJ2-7, with a possible D match to TRBD1 (6 bases). CDR1 is MNHEY and CDR2 is SVGAGI in the germline V gene. V was pared by 7 bases and J by 6 bases, with 19 bases between. The CDR3 has 14 residues. The CDR3 is CASTPRTRGSEQYF. The CDR3 coding sequence is TGTGCCAGCACCCCTAGGACAAGGGGGAGCGAGCAGTACTTC.

This clonotype occurred many times. The rearrangement links TRBV6-5 to TRBJ2-3; possibly TRBD2 for D (5 bases). Between the trimmed V and J ends, which lost 7 bases and 0 bases, there was a span of 11 bases. Germline V gives CDR1 MNHEY, CDR2 SVGAGI. This CDR3 contains 14 residues. The CDR3 coding sequence is TGTGCCAGCAAAGTTTGGACTAGCACAGATACGCAGTATTTT. Translated, it gives CASKVWTSTDTQYF.

CDR3 region: CASSLAAGFNQPQHF. The CDR3 DNA follows: TGTGCCAGCAGCTTAGCGGCGGGGTTCAATCAGCCCCAGCATTTT. The chain carries TRBV7-2 and TRBJ1-5; D is unresolved. Germline values: CDR1 SGHTA, CDR2 FQGNSA. The length of the CDR3 is 15 residues. Trimming took 0 bases from V and 3 from J, leaving 9 bases between them. Full variable domain (missing parts from reference TRBV7-2 and TRBJ1-5): GAGVSQSPSNKVTEKGKDVELRCDPISGHTALYWYRQSLGQGLEFLIYFQGNSAPDKSGLPSDRFSAERTGGSVSTLTIQRTQQEDSAVYLCASSLAAGFNQPQHFGDGTRLSIL.

The rearrangement uses TRBV20-1 and TRBJ1-5, with TRBD1 identical over 7 bases. V lost 0 bases and J lost 12; bases outside the gene matches: 17. CDR3 size: 16 residues. Germline CDR1 and CDR2: DFQATT and SNEGSKA (reference sequence). The CDR3 DNA sequence: TGCAGTGCTAGAGATCGGGGAGAGCCGATTAGGGGGCTCCAGCATTTT. This codes for CSARDRGEPIRGLQHF.

About this clonotype itself: Since a much larger clone is just one base distant, this may be a read error. The chain combines TRBV7-9 with TRBJ2-4; perhaps TRBD1 as D (5 bases). The V gene's germline CDR1 is SEHNR and CDR2 FQNEAQ (reference sequence). The CDR3 extends over 16 amino acids. The V end was cut by 5 bases, the J end by 0 bases, with 14 bases between. CDR3 bases: TGTGCCAGCAGCCTATGCAGGGATATAGCCAAAAACATTCAGTACTTC. Translating gives CASSLCRDIAKNIQYF.

The gene calls are TRBV6-6 and TRBJ1-1; no definite D call. There are 14 residues in the CDR3. The germline V gene has CDR1 MNHNY and CDR2 SVGAGI (reference sequence). V was cut by 7 bases and J by 0 bases, with 12 bases left in between. The CDR3: CASKPGLMNTEAFF. CDR3 coding DNA: TGTGCCAGCAAACCCGGACTCATGAACACTGAAGCTTTCTTT.

V gene TRBV18 combines with J gene TRBJ2-3; D gene ambiguous. The V end was cut by 3 bases, the J end by 2 bases, with 12 bases between. Germline lookup yields CDR1 KGHSH and CDR2 LQKENI. This CDR3 is built from 15 residues. CDR3 DNA sequence: TGTGCCAGCTCACCCTCAGCTCGCTCCACAGATACGCAGTATTTT. Protein product: CASSPSARSTDTQYF.

This clonotype turned up a few times. A much larger clone sits a single nucleotide away, making a read error possible. This chain links TRBV20-1 with TRBJ1-2; a possible D gene is TRBD1 (5 bases). The V and J ends lost 0 bases and 8 bases respectively, with 16 bases between them. Germline loops: CDR1 DFQATT, CDR2 SNEGSKA (reference sequence). This CDR3 comprises 14 residues. The CDR3 DNA is TGCAGTGCTAGAGATCGCAGGGTTATTGAAGGCTACACCTTC. It translates to CSARDRRVIEGYTF.

This clonotype was seen at least ten times. J is TRBJ2-3 and V is TRBV29-1; perhaps TRBD1 as D (5 bases). Trimming left V 6 bases short and J 5 bases short, with 9 bases between. Germline CDR1 is SQVTM and CDR2 is ANQGSEA. The CDR3 totals 11 residues. The CDR3 spells CSVQTVDTQYF. The CDR3 DNA sequence: TGCAGCGTCCAGACAGTAGATACGCAGTATTTT.

This clonotype was observed at least ten times. CDR3 bases: TGCGCCAGCAGCTCCGCAACATCCTACGAGCAGTACTTC. This gives the protein CASSSATSYEQYF. This chain links TRBV5-1 with TRBJ2-7, with D uncertain. V was clipped by 3 bases and J by 1 base, with 8 bases between them. The CDR3 sequence is 13 residues long. CDR1 and CDR2 (germline): SGHRS, YFSETQ.

The sample holds many counts of this clonotype. The CDR3 spells CASSLGGSGFTDTQYF. CDR3 DNA: TGTGCCAGCAGCTTAGGAGGTAGCGGATTCACAGATACGCAGTATTTT. The chain is built from TRBV7-3 and TRBJ2-3, with D possibly matching TRBD2 (6 bases). CDR1 SGHTA and CDR2 FQGTGA come from the germline V gene. The V gene lost 2 bases and the J gene lost 2 bases, with 14 bases spanning the gap. The CDR3 has 16 residues.